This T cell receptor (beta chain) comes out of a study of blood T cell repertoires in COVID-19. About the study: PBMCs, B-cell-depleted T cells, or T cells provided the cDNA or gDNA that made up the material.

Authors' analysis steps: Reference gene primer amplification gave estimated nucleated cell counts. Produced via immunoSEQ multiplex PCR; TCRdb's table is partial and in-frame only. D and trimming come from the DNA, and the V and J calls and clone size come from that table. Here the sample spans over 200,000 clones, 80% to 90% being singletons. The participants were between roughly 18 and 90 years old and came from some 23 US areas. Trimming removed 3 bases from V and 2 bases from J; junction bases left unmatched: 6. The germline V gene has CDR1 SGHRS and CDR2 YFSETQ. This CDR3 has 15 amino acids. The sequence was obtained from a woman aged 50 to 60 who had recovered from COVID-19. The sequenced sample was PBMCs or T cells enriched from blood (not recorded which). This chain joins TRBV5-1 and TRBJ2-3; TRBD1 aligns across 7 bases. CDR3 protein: CASSSQGENTDTQYF. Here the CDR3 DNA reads TGCGCCAGCAGCTCTCAGGGGGAAAACACAGATACGCAGTATTTT.